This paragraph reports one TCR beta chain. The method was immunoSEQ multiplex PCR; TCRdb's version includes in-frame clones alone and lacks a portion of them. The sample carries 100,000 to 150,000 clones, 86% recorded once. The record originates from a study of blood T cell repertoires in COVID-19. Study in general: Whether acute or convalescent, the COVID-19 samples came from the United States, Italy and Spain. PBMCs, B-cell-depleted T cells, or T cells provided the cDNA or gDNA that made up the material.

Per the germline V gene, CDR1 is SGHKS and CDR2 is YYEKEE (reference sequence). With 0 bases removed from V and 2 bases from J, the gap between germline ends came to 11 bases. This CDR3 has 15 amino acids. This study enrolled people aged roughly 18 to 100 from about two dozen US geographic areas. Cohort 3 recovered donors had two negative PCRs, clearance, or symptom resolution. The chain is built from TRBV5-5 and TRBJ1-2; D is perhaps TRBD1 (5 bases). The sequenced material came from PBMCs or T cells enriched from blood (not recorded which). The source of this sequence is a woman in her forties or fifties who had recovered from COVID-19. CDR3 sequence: CASSLELTENYGYTF. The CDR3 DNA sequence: TGTGCCAGCAGCTTGGAGTTGACAGAGAACTATGGCTACACCTTC. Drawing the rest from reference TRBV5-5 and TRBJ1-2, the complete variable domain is DAGVTQSPTHLIKTRGQQVTLRCSPISGHKSVSWYQQVLGQGPQFIFQYYEKEERGRGNFPDRFSARQFPNYSSELNVNALLLGDSALYLCASSLELTENYGYTFGSGTRLTVV.